The present entry profiles one T cell receptor (beta chain) with its context. The sample originates from a study of PD-1 blockade in mismatch repair-deficient tumors. Using immunoSEQ multiplex PCR, the repertoire was profiled, and TCRdb retains in-frame clones only, with some absent. The sample shows 55,000 to 85,000 clones, approximately 78% of them seen only once. The germline V gene encodes CDR1 SGHTA and CDR2 FQGNSA. CDR3 length: 15 residues. V was cut by 5 bases and J by 0 bases, with 11 bases left in between. V and J are TRBV7-2 and TRBJ1-3; D unclear. Sequenced material: peripheral blood, taken 2 weeks after starting pembrolizumab. The receptor's source is an adult with mismatch repair-deficient cancer. CDR3 bases: TGTGCCAGCAGCCCCCGACTGAGCTCTGGAAACACCATATATTTT. This translates into CASSPRLSSGNTIYF.